This paragraph covers one TCR beta chain sequence. The entry originates in a study of blood T cell repertoires in COVID-19. Across the whole study: Whether acute or convalescent, the COVID-19 samples came from the United States, Italy and Spain. PBMCs, B-cell-depleted T cells, or T cells provided the cDNA or gDNA that made up the material.

The protocol was immunoSEQ multiplex PCR, while the TCRdb copy is restricted to in-frame clones and leaves out a portion. Of around 310,000 clones in the sample, roughly 90% are singletons; the top ten hold 1%. CDR3 length equals 18 residues. Germline lookup yields CDR1 KGHDR and CDR2 SFDVKD. V was clipped by 1 base and J by 0 bases, with 14 bases between them. This chain links TRBV24-1 with TRBJ2-2, with D maybe TRBD1 (5 bases). The material sequenced was peripheral blood. The TCR was taken from a woman in her thirties or forties with COVID-19, enrolled during active disease. In DNA, the CDR3 is TGTGCCACCAGTGATTTCCATATTGGGGCACCGAACACCGGGGAGCTGTTTTTT. This translates into CATSDFHIGAPNTGELFF.